A single sample gave rise to the 26 T cell receptor beta chains below, sequenced in a study of identical twins. Using its own MiXCR run on the 5' RACE reads, TCRdb lists one record per CDR3 protein. The repertoire holds 1.5 million to 2 million distinct CDR3 sequences, with 32% as singletons. The specimen was cord blood. Receptors were obtained from a newborn girl in good health.

The genes are TRBV3-1 and TRBJ2-1; TRBD2 aligns across 8 bases. V shed 1 base, J shed 9 bases, and the junction held 8 bases outside the gene matches. CDR1 is LGHDT, CDR2 YNNKEL, per germline (reference sequence). The CDR3 totals 15 residues. CDR3 region: CASSQGTSLIGEQFF. CDR3 sequence (DNA): TGTGCCAGCAGCCAAGGGACTAGCTTAATTGGTGAGCAGTTCTTC.

This clonotype was detected only a few times. The rearrangement joins TRBV29-1 to TRBJ2-1, with a possible D match to TRBD2 (6 bases). V lost 1 base, J lost 6 bases, and 16 bases lay in between. The V gene's germline CDR1 is SQVTM and CDR2 ANQGSEA. This CDR3 has 15 amino acids. CDR3 region: CSVEGGRLDGNEQFF. DNA of the CDR3: TGCAGCGTTGAAGGGGGCCGACTAGATGGCAATGAGCAGTTCTTC.

The chain combines TRBV6-2 or TRBV6-3 with TRBJ2-5; no clear D gene. The J call may be incorrect, as the DNA end agrees better with TRBJ2-1. This CDR3 region has 11 residues. CDR1 is MNHEY and CDR2 is SVGEGT in the germline V gene. The CDR3 DNA is TGTGCCAGAGACGGCCAAGAGACCCAGTTCTTC. Residues: CARDGQETQFF.

This clonotype appeared many times. This chain uses TRBV29-1 with TRBJ2-7, with D hard to call. Germline assignment: CDR1 SQVTM and CDR2 ANQGSEA. The ends were cut back, 4 bases at V and 4 bases at J, with 11 bases in the middle. CDR3 length equals 12 residues. This CDR3 reads CSVGGDPYEQYF. In DNA form, the CDR3 reads TGCAGCGTTGGAGGAGATCCTTACGAGCAGTACTTC.

This chain's CDR3 is CATSAMDVTGELFF. The CDR3 coding sequence is TGTGCCACCAGTGCCATGGACGTCACCGGGGAGCTGTTTTTT. The V call is TRBV24-1, the J call TRBJ2-2; D is uncertain. Deletions cut 5 bases from V and 4 bases from J, with 10 bases between. This CDR3 is built from 14 residues. CDR1 is KGHDR, CDR2 SFDVKD, per germline.

This clonotype showed up just a few times. The V gene is TRBV10-3, the J gene TRBJ1-4; perhaps TRBD1 as D (5 bases). This CDR3 comprises 13 residues. V gave up 4 bases and J gave up 8 bases, with 11 bases separating them. Germline CDR1 ENHRY, CDR2 SYGVKD. In nucleotides, the CDR3 is TGTGCCATCAGTGCGGGGCTTCGAGAAAAACTGTTTTTT. Translating gives CAISAGLREKLFF.

Turning to this clonotype: A much larger clone differs by one base, so this may be a read error. The rearrangement joins TRBV10-3 to TRBJ2-1; TRBD2 agrees at 14 bases. CDR3 length: 17 amino acids. The germline V gene has CDR1 ENHRY and CDR2 SYGVKD. In nucleotides, the CDR3 is TGTGCCACCCTGAGGACTAGCGGGGGGAGCTCCTACAATGAGCGGTTCTTC. Translating it yields CATLRTSGGSSYNERFF.

V is TRBV2 and J is TRBJ2-7; 8 positions match TRBD2. CDR1 SNHLY and CDR2 FYNNEI come from the germline V gene. Trimming cost V 7 bases and J 5 bases; bases outside gene matches: 13. The CDR3 extends over 15 amino acids. CDR3 sequence (DNA): TGTGCCAGCAAGGTGACTAGCGTGTGGCAGGACGAGCAGTACTTC. Its translation is CASKVTSVWQDEQYF.

This clonotype was counted only a few times. The chain carries TRBV9 and TRBJ2-3; D gene unclear. The V gene lost 1 base and the J gene lost 0 bases, with 9 bases spanning the gap. CDR1 SGDLS and CDR2 YYNGEE come from the germline V gene. CDR3 length: 15 amino acids. The DNA of the CDR3 is TGTGCCAGCAGCGTAACCGCCCGCAGCACAGATACGCAGTATTTT. As protein: CASSVTARSTDTQYF.

This clonotype was counted a few times. The gene calls are TRBV9 and TRBJ2-3; 9 nucleotides align to TRBD2. The V and J ends lost 4 bases and 0 bases, in that order; junction bases with no gene match: 6. CDR1 and CDR2 (germline): SGDLS, YYNGEE. The CDR3 consists of 16 residues. The CDR3 DNA reads TGTGCCAGCAGCCCGAATAGCGGGGGTAGCACAGATACGCAGTATTTT. Residues: CASSPNSGGSTDTQYF.

The chain is built from TRBV6-2 or TRBV6-3 and TRBJ2-6; D perhaps matches TRBD1 (6 bases). The CDR3 consists of 15 residues. Germline V lookup: CDR1 MNHEY, CDR2 SVGEGT. Trimming removed 6 bases at V and 4 bases at J, with 13 bases between. The CDR3: CASRNTGFGANVLTF. The CDR3, as DNA: TGTGCCAGCAGAAACACAGGGTTCGGGGCCAACGTCCTGACTTTC.

In its sample, this clonotype was seen a few times. This rearrangement joins TRBV7-9 to TRBJ2-7; tentative D call: TRBD1 (6 bases). Germline CDR1 is SEHNR and CDR2 is FQNEAQ (reference sequence). The CDR3 consists of 15 residues. The V gene lost 3 bases and the J gene lost 0 bases, with 12 bases spanning the gap. CDR3 in amino acids: CASSFPDRSSYEQYF. The CDR3 region has the DNA TGTGCCAGCAGCTTCCCAGACAGGAGCTCCTACGAGCAGTACTTC.

V and J are TRBV11-3 and TRBJ2-1; 15 bases agree with TRBD2. The J call may be incorrect, as the DNA end agrees better with TRBJ2-7. Germline CDR1 SGHNT, CDR2 YENEEA. The CDR3 runs 17 residues. CDR3 residues: CASSGTSGGTSYNEQYF. CDR3 DNA: TGTGCCAGCAGCGGGACTAGCGGGGGGACTTCCTACAATGAGCAGTACTTC.

This clonotype was detected only a few times. The chain links TRBV5-1 to TRBJ1-1, with TRBD1 matching over 12 bases. Germline V CDR1 and CDR2: SGHRS, YFSETQ. Trimming took 2 bases from V and 4 from J; bases not matched to a gene: 3. This CDR3 contains 15 residues. The DNA for the CDR3 is TGCGCCAGCAGCTTCGCGGGACAGGGGGCCACTGAAGCTTTCTTT. Encoded protein: CASSFAGQGATEAFF.

This clonotype appeared a few times. This sequence joins TRBV13 and TRBJ2-3; the D is unclear. There are 16 residues in the CDR3. Deletions cut 2 bases from V and 2 bases from J, with 14 bases between. The V gene's germline CDR1 is PRHDT and CDR2 FYEKMQ (reference sequence). The CDR3 region has the DNA TGTGCCAGCAGCTTAACGTCGCCGTCCTTCACAGATACGCAGTATTTT. Its translation: CASSLTSPSFTDTQYF.

This clonotype was observed a few times. The CDR3: CSVERTGYPPGYTF. CDR3 DNA: TGCAGCGTTGAGAGGACAGGCTACCCACCTGGCTACACCTTC. This chain links TRBV29-1 with TRBJ1-2; 7 bases are shared with TRBD1. The CDR3 extends over 14 amino acids. Germline trimming cut 3 bases from V and 7 bases from J; bases unmatched to any gene: 11. CDR1 and CDR2 (germline): SQVTM, ANQGSEA.

This CDR3 is CASSTRNQGNGYTF. CDR3 coding DNA: TGTGCCAGCAGCACCCGAAACCAGGGGAACGGCTACACCTTC. This rearrangement joins TRBV5-6 to TRBJ1-2; D perhaps matches TRBD1 (6 bases). Per the germline V gene, CDR1 is SGHDT and CDR2 is YYEEEE. V lost 4 bases and J 8 bases, leaving 18 bases between the germline ends. CDR3 length equals 14 residues.

For this clonotype: This clone may be a read error of a much larger clone one base away. V is TRBV15 and J is TRBJ2-3, with 9 positions matching TRBD2. The length of the CDR3 is 15 residues. From germline, CDR1 is LNHNV and CDR2 YYDKDF (reference sequence). CDR3 DNA sequence: TGTGCCGCCAGCAGGTTAGCGGGAGGCACAGATACGCAGTATTTT. Its translation is CAASRLAGGTDTQYF.

A note on this clonotype: This may stem from a read error, because a much larger clone lies one nucleotide away. The V call is TRBV11-2, the J call TRBJ2-3; unclear D gene. CDR3 length equals 13 residues. The germline V gene encodes CDR1 SGHAT and CDR2 FQNNGV. Trimming cost V 3 bases and J 4 bases, with 8 bases left between them. As DNA, the CDR3 is TGTGCCAGCAGCTTTGGGCCGGCAGATACGCAGTATTTT. Translation gives CASSFGPADTQYF.

The V call is TRBV28, the J call TRBJ2-4; D possibly corresponds to TRBD1 (7 bases). Germline assignment: CDR1 MDHEN and CDR2 SYDVKM. The CDR3 is 17 amino acids. V was cut by 2 bases and J by 6 bases, with 20 bases left in between. As DNA, the CDR3 is TGTGCCAGCAGTTTACAGAGACAGGGTGGGGGGAGAAACATTCAGTACTTC. Encoded protein: CASSLQRQGGGRNIQYF.

This chain joins TRBV6-1 and TRBJ2-1, with 9 bases matching TRBD2. This CDR3 contains 18 residues. The V gene end was trimmed by 5 bases and the J gene end by 3 bases; junction bases not matched to a gene: 14. The germline V gene has CDR1 MNHNS and CDR2 SASEGT. CDR3 DNA: TGTGCCAGCAGTCCTCTAGCGGGGCCCTCACCAATCTACAATGAGCAGTTCTTC. This translates into CASSPLAGPSPIYNEQFF.

The chain carries TRBV6-6 and TRBJ1-5, with 7 bases matching TRBD1. Unmatched junction bases numbered 11, after V lost 6 bases and J lost 6 bases. Germline assignment: CDR1 MNHNY and CDR2 SVGAGI (reference sequence). CDR3 length equals 15 residues. Written as DNA, the CDR3 is TGTGCCAGCAGGTGGGACAGTCACGCGCGTCAGCCCCAGCATTTT. Its protein product is CASRWDSHARQPQHF.

The chain combines TRBV20-1 with TRBJ1-5; 9 bases line up with TRBD1. The CDR3 contains 15 residues. Germline values: CDR1 DFQATT, CDR2 SNEGSKA (reference sequence). Trimming took 6 bases from V and 2 from J; bases not matched to a gene: 8. The CDR3 region is CSAGTGPLRNQPQHF. For the CDR3, the DNA is TGCAGTGCCGGGACAGGGCCGCTGCGCAATCAGCCCCAGCATTTT.

In its sample, this clonotype was seen a few times. V is TRBV7-9 and J is TRBJ2-5; D remains unclear. Matching the DNA end better, TRBJ2-7 makes the J call doubtful. The germline V gene has CDR1 SEHNR and CDR2 FQNEAQ (reference sequence). CDR3 size: 14 residues. The CDR3 coding sequence is TGTGCCAGCAGCTTAGTCTCTCCACCATACGAGCAGTACTTC. This sequence encodes CASSLVSPPYEQYF.

This chain links TRBV20-1 with TRBJ2-1; no definite D call. CDR3 length: 13 residues. The germline V gene encodes CDR1 DFQATT and CDR2 SNEGSKA (reference sequence). Deletions cut 5 bases from V and 6 bases from J, with 14 bases between. This CDR3 reads CSASRMGANEQFF. Here the CDR3 DNA reads TGCAGTGCTTCCCGAATGGGCGCCAATGAGCAGTTCTTC.

The chain joins TRBV4-1 to TRBJ2-3, with TRBD2 matching over 13 bases. The CDR3 sequence is 21 residues long. CDR1 is MGHRA and CDR2 is YSYEKL in the germline V gene. Trimming at V came to 1 base and at J to 0 bases, leaving 13 bases not matched to a gene. CDR3 bases: TGCGCCAGCAGCCAAGTCCCGGGACTAGCGGGAAAGCCGTCTAGCACAGATACGCAGTATTTT. Residues: CASSQVPGLAGKPSSTDTQYF.